A selection of T cell receptor beta chains follows, all from one sample in a study of blood T cell repertoires in COVID-19. Repertoires were generated with immunoSEQ multiplex PCR, while TCRdb's copy carries only in-frame clones and drops some. The sample lists 150,000 to 250,000 clones; about four fifths were seen once. The sequencing input was peripheral blood. These receptors came from a woman in her 40s with COVID-19, enrolled during active disease. Both conserved end residues are part of each CDR3. Each record gives: V gene, CDR3 protein.

>TRBV7-8
CASTLRRSNEQFF
>TRBV5-6
CASSLQGGNTEAFF
>TRBV7-8
CASSFGPSGTQETQYF
>TRBV7-9
CASSPGGPNTEAFF
>TRBV5-1
CASSPQGQEGYGYTF
>TRBV12-5
CASGEFVGGNEKLFF
>TRBV30
CAGTRDSNYGYTF
>TRBV2
CASSEGGLVGQPQHF
>TRBV2
CAITDARGTWGTDTQYF
>TRBV5-1
CASSWGGSNTGELFF
>TRBV7-2
CATSGLSHNEQFF
>TRBV28
CASKLSGTGDGYTF
>TRBV5-1
CASSLIPENTEAFF
>TRBV10-3
CAISESAAPGTYTDTQYF
>TRBV10-2
CASSEWENSGNTIYF
>TRBV2
CASSWEGRETQYF
>TRBV7-2
CASRHKTENTEAFF
>TRBV2
CASLKQGDQPQHF
>TRBV6-1
CASSGGTSGANTGELFF
>TRBV27
CASSSPSQGAQEKLFF
>TRBV18
CASSPNRNTEAFF
>TRBV6-1
CASSEARVTQYF
>TRBV7-6
CASSAHRGYNEQFF
>TRBV27
CASRPGTSGVNEQFF
>TRBV29-1
CSVDDSYGYTF
>TRBV3-1/TRBV3-2
CASSPSGNTIYF
>TRBV3-1/TRBV3-2
CASSHGTSAIEQFF
>TRBV15
CATSRDQAYEQYF
>TRBV5-4
CASRPGTSGNEQFF
>TRBV5-1
CASSLEGPNTEAFF
>TRBV6-5
CASKAGGPPGELFF
>TRBV5-1
CASRLVGGAGVEYF
>TRBV27
CASSLSRSYYEQYF
>TRBV6-5
CASRVSSYEQYF
>TRBV12-3/TRBV12-4
CASSGGGQETQYF
>TRBV6-5
CASSYGGKEQFF
>TRBV6-2/TRBV6-3
CASSSTGGETQYF
>TRBV11-2
CASSLSGSYNNEQFF
>TRBV18
CASSPKTGSRSPLHF
>TRBV5-4
CASSTGNDYEQYF
>TRBV6-2/TRBV6-3
CASSYGQGREQFF
>TRBV27
CASRPRLAGGSYEQYF
>TRBV5-4
CASSLSSFYGYTF
>TRBV6-5
CASSYSPRIYGYTF
>TRBV15
CATSKGAGGGTGELFF
>TRBV7-9
CASSPRLATGLFSPLHF
>TRBV6-2/TRBV6-3
CASSKQGQETQYF
>TRBV4-2
CASSQYGDNEKLFF
>TRBV19
CASSIPGQGVQPQHF
>TRBV19
CASRSTGGGYGYTF
>TRBV5-1
CASSPGQVNTGELFF